Presented here are 20 T cell receptor beta chains from one specimen sequenced in a study of blood T cell repertoires in COVID-19. Sequencing used immunoSEQ multiplex PCR; TCRdb keeps in-frame clones, though not all of them. Among 200,000 to 250,000 clones, approximately 83% were seen once, and the ten largest hold about 1.3%. Sequenced sample: peripheral blood. The receptors were gathered from a woman younger than 45 with COVID-19, enrolled during active disease.

V and J are TRBV27 and TRBJ1-3; 7 nucleotides match TRBD1. Germline CDR1 and CDR2: MNHEY and SMNVEV (reference sequence). Trimming removed 5 bases from V and 3 bases from J; junction bases left unmatched: 7. The CDR3 is 15 amino acids. The CDR3 DNA sequence: TGTGCCAGCAGTCCCCAAGGGGGCGTTGGAAACACCATATATTTT. This translates into CASSPQGGVGNTIYF.

This chain joins TRBV7-2 and TRBJ2-1; D ambiguous. The CDR3 has 13 residues. With 1 base removed from V and 7 bases from J, the gap between germline ends came to 8 bases. Germline CDR1 reads SGHTA; CDR2 reads FQGNSA. The CDR3 protein is CASSLVASNEQFF. Here the CDR3 DNA reads TGTGCCAGCAGCTTAGTGGCTTCGAATGAGCAGTTCTTC. Full variable domain (missing parts from reference TRBV7-2 and TRBJ2-1): GAGVSQSPSNKVTEKGKDVELRCDPISGHTALYWYRQSLGQGLEFLIYFQGNSAPDKSGLPSDRFSAERTGGSVSTLTIQRTQQEDSAVYLCASSLVASNEQFFGPGTRLTVL.

The chain has TRBV3-1 (or the pseudogene TRBV3-2) and TRBJ2-1; 7 bases match TRBD2. The germline gives CDR1 LGHDT, CDR2 YNNKEL (reference sequence). CDR3 size: 17 residues. V lost 1 base, J lost 12 bases, and 18 bases stayed unmatched. The chain's CDR3 is CASSQAFLAGANAGQFF. CDR3 coding DNA: TGTGCCAGCAGCCAAGCGTTCTTGGCGGGAGCGAACGCAGGGCAGTTCTTC.

This clone turned up a few times. The CDR3 nucleotides are TGTGCCAGCAGGGGGGACTCCTCTCGGGAGCAGTACTTC. Translation: CASRGDSSREQYF. This chain joins TRBV2 and TRBJ2-7; TRBD2 is a possible D gene (6 bases). Germline V gene lookup returns CDR1 SNHLY and CDR2 FYNNEI. There are 13 residues in the CDR3. Between the trimmed V and J ends, which lost 6 bases and 7 bases, there was a span of 16 bases. Complete variable domain (other parts from reference TRBV2 and TRBJ2-7): EPEVTQTPSHQVTQMGQEVILRCVPISNHLYFYWYRQILGQKVEFLVSFYNNEISEKSEIFDDQFSVERPDGSNFTLKIRSTKLEDSAMYFCASRGDSSREQYFGPGTRLTVT.

Concerning this clone: Distinct nucleotide sequences in the sample also encode this CDR3. The J gene is TRBJ1-2, the V gene TRBV27; 7 nucleotides agree with TRBD1. The CDR3 is 14 residues long. Germline assignment: CDR1 MNHEY and CDR2 SMNVEV (reference sequence). After removal of 5 bases from V and 0 bases from J, the junction contained 3 bases not matched to a gene. The CDR3 here is CASSLQGANYGYTF. CDR3 nucleotide sequence: TGTGCCAGCAGTCTCCAGGGGGCTAACTATGGCTACACCTTC.

The V gene is TRBV6-5, the J gene TRBJ2-5, with D possibly matching TRBD2 (5 bases). This CDR3 is built from 15 residues. V lost 8 bases to trimming and J lost 5 bases, with 21 bases between them. Germline CDR1 is MNHEY and CDR2 is SVGAGI. The CDR3 sequence is CASFPGWGRMETQYF. The CDR3 DNA reads TGTGCCAGCTTCCCGGGGTGGGGTAGGATGGAGACCCAGTACTTC.

This chain's CDR3 is CSAHVGYEQYF. The CDR3 nucleotides read TGCAGCGCCCACGTCGGCTACGAGCAGTACTTC. The chain employs TRBV29-1 and TRBJ2-7; D remains unclear. Germline CDR1 reads SQVTM; CDR2 reads ANQGSEA. CDR3 length: 11 residues. V was shortened by 7 bases and J by 3 bases, with 10 bases between the two germline ends.

The chain has TRBV19 and TRBJ2-1, with TRBD1 matching 9 bases. The CDR3 consists of 14 residues. The J segment lost 3 bases and the V segment lost 6 bases, leaving 3 bases of the junction unmatched. Germline V gives CDR1 LNHDA, CDR2 SQIVND (reference sequence). In DNA form, the CDR3 reads TGTGCCAGTAGGTCGACAGGGGGCTACAATGAGCAGTTCTTC. It encodes CASRSTGGYNEQFF.

This chain joins TRBV7-9 and TRBJ1-3, with D perhaps TRBD1 (6 bases). The V and J ends lost 3 bases and 6 bases respectively, with 15 bases between them. Looked up from germline, CDR1 is SEHNR and CDR2 is FQNEAQ (reference sequence). The CDR3 has 15 residues. This CDR3 is CASSFYREQANTIYF. CDR3 in DNA: TGTGCCAGCAGCTTCTACAGGGAGCAGGCAAACACCATATATTTT.

The rearrangement uses TRBV7-9 and TRBJ2-3; 9 bases are a match to TRBD1. The V segment lost 3 bases and the J segment 3 bases; nucleotides outside the gene matches: 13. Looked up from germline, CDR1 is SEHNR and CDR2 is FQNEAQ (reference sequence). This CDR3 spans 18 amino acids. The CDR3 nucleotides are TGTGCCAGCAGCTTGCCCGACCCGGGACAGGGAGGTACAGATACGCAGTATTTT. This encodes CASSLPDPGQGGTDTQYF.

V is TRBV6-2 or TRBV6-3 and J is TRBJ1-4, with D possibly matching TRBD1 (6 bases). Germline V gene data show CDR1 as MNHEY and CDR2 as SVGEGT. CDR3 length equals 14 residues. Trimming removed 6 bases from V and 5 bases from J, with 13 bases in between. CDR3 bases: TGTGCCAGCAGCAAACAGGGCCGAAATGAAAAACTGTTTTTT. Protein sequence: CASSKQGRNEKLFF.

This chain joins TRBV3-1 (or the pseudogene TRBV3-2) and TRBJ1-1; D ambiguous. CDR3 length: 15 residues. Trimming pared 0 bases from V and 0 bases from J, leaving 8 bases between. CDR1 is LGHDT and CDR2 is YNNKEL in the germline V gene (reference sequence). CDR3: CASSQDRQMNTEAFF. In DNA, the CDR3 is TGTGCCAGCAGCCAAGATCGCCAGATGAACACTGAAGCTTTCTTT.

A few counts support this clone. The chain uses TRBV5-6 and TRBJ2-7, with D hard to call. CDR1 and CDR2 from the germline V gene are SGHDT and YYEEEE. The CDR3 runs 13 residues. The V end was cut by 1 base, the J end by 2 bases, with 7 bases between. The CDR3 DNA reads TGTGCCAGCAGCTTGTTAGCCGCCTACGAGCAGTACTTC. Residues: CASSLLAAYEQYF.

The chain couples TRBV5-1 to TRBJ2-5; 7 bases align to TRBD2. The V and J ends lost 0 bases and 2 bases, in that order; junction bases with no gene match: 4. Germline V CDR1 and CDR2: SGHRS, YFSETQ. The CDR3 is made up of 15 amino acids. In DNA form, the CDR3 reads TGCGCCAGCAGCTTGGTACCTAGCGGACAAGAGACCCAGTACTTC. Translated, it gives CASSLVPSGQETQYF.

This clone was counted a few times. The V and J genes are TRBV11-3 and TRBJ2-1; 13 positions match TRBD2. Germline assignment: CDR1 SGHNT and CDR2 YENEEA. V was pared by 5 bases and J by 9 bases, with 7 bases of the junction left unmatched. The CDR3 is made up of 15 amino acids. The CDR3 region is CASSTGLAGAGEQFF. CDR3 in DNA: TGTGCCAGCAGCACAGGACTAGCGGGAGCTGGTGAGCAGTTCTTC. The full variable domain, rest sourced from reference TRBV11-3 and TRBJ2-1, is EAGVVQSPRYKIIEKKQPVAFWCNPISGHNTLYWYLQNLGQGPELLIRYENEEAVDDSQLPKDRFSAERLKGVDSTLKIQPAELGDSAVYLCASSTGLAGAGEQFFGPGTRLTVL.

The chain is built from TRBV7-2 and TRBJ2-5; 8 bases match TRBD1. V shed 2 bases and J 2 bases; nucleotides not matched to a gene: 7. The CDR3 runs to 16 residues. The germline CDR1 and CDR2 sequences are SGHTA and FQGNSA. DNA of the CDR3: TGTGCCAGCAGCTTATCCCCGGGACAGGCGCAAGAGACCCAGTACTTC. It specifies CASSLSPGQAQETQYF.

The rearrangement uses TRBV28 and TRBJ2-5; D is unresolved. The germline gives CDR1 MDHEN, CDR2 SYDVKM. CDR3 length: 14 residues. The V end was cut by 1 base, the J end by 1 base, with 7 bases between. The CDR3 DNA follows: TGTGCCAGCAGTTTATATAACAGCCAAGAGACCCAGTACTTC. Translating gives CASSLYNSQETQYF.

J is TRBJ2-7 and V is TRBV29-1; 7 bases match TRBD2. CDR3 length equals 16 residues. Trimming cost V 7 bases and J 3 bases; bases outside gene matches: 18. CDR1 and CDR2 (germline): SQVTM, ANQGSEA. The CDR3 DNA sequence: TGCAGCGCCTTGGGGGGGTATGCGCGAGGAAACTACGAGCAGTACTTC. Protein sequence: CSALGGYARGNYEQYF.

The chain combines TRBV7-2 with TRBJ1-1, with 7 bases fitting TRBD1. V trimming: 0 bases; J trimming: 1 base; junction bases outside the gene matches: 2. The CDR3 contains 15 residues. In germline, CDR1 is SGHTA, CDR2 FQGNSA. CDR3 nucleotides: TGTGCCAGCAGCTTAGCGAGGACAGGGAACACTGAAGCTTTCTTT. Protein: CASSLARTGNTEAFF.

This chain joins TRBV9 and TRBJ1-5; 11 nucleotides match TRBD1. CDR1 and CDR2 from the germline V gene are SGDLS and YYNGEE. The trim removed 3 bases at V and 5 bases at J, leaving 4 bases unmatched. CDR3 length: 15 residues. DNA for the CDR3: TGTGCCAGCAGCGAGGGACAGGGGGACTATCAGCCCCAGCATTTT. Amino acid sequence: CASSEGQGDYQPQHF.